Below, 2 T cell receptor beta chains from the same sample are listed, as sequenced in a study of molecular identifiers for immune sequencing clone quantification. A single record per CDR3 protein comes from TCRdb applying MiXCR to the PCR reads. The sample carries some 96,000 distinct CDR3 sequences, 20% to 25% recorded once. Sample: naive CD8+ T cells from blood, with Jurkat cell RNA spiked in. The subset denotes: FACS-sorted CD8+CD4-CCR7+CD45RA+ naive T cells. The receptor set was obtained from a human donor in good health. Some libraries in this study had Jurkat cell RNA spiked in.

With regard to this clonotype: A much larger clone differs by one base, so this may be a read error. The chain joins TRBV20-1 to TRBJ2-7, with TRBD1 identical over 8 bases. Germline CDR1 and CDR2: DFQATT and SNEGSKA (reference sequence). This CDR3 comprises 14 residues. The V and J ends lost 6 bases and 5 bases, in that order; junction bases with no gene match: 12. DNA for the CDR3: TGCAGTGCCGCGTCGGGACAGGCGGCCCACGAGCAGTACTTC. Translation gives CSAASGQAAHEQYF.

Points on this clonotype: One base away lies a much larger clone, so this may be a sequencing read error. The rearrangement links TRBV27 to TRBJ2-1; 8 bases match TRBD2. CDR3 size: 17 residues. CDR1 MNHEY and CDR2 SMNVEV come from the germline V gene (reference sequence). CDR3 in DNA: TGTGCCAGCGATAGGAGATATAGCGGGAAAAGGGGCAATAAGCAGTTCTTC. Translated: CASDRRYSGKRGNKQFF.